One and the same sample provided the 18 T cell receptor beta chains below, sequenced in a study of T-cell memory formation after mild COVID-19. One entry per CDR3 protein results from TCRdb running MiXCR on the 5' RACE reads. The repertoire holds just under 350,000 distinct CDR3 sequences, with roughly 13% as singletons. Sequencing was carried out using PBMCs or a T cell subset sorted from them (not recorded which). All receptors come from a man younger than 30 who had mild COVID-19 (a few samples of this study predate the infection). Cell type and time point are not known.

In its sample, this clonotype was seen a few times. The chain combines TRBV6-5 with TRBJ1-3; weak D call: TRBD1 (5 bases). The germline V gene encodes CDR1 MNHEY and CDR2 SVGAGI. The CDR3 is 16 amino acids. V lost 7 bases, J lost 1 base, and 17 bases lay in between. CDR3 bases: TGTGCCAGCACACGATCACCCGGGACTTCTGGAAACACCATATATTTT. Translated: CASTRSPGTSGNTIYF.

The chain employs TRBV6-2 or TRBV6-3 and TRBJ1-6; D gene ambiguous. V lost 6 bases and J 7 bases, leaving 16 bases between the germline ends. Germline CDR1 reads MNHEY; CDR2 reads SVGEGT. This CDR3 contains 15 residues. The CDR3 reads CASRAWWTGNSPLHF. CDR3 in DNA: TGTGCCAGCAGGGCCTGGTGGACTGGGAATTCACCCCTCCACTTT.

A few counts support this clonotype. This chain uses TRBV9 with TRBJ1-1, with D maybe TRBD1 (5 bases). This CDR3 region has 14 residues. V was cut by 0 bases and J by 3 bases, with 9 bases left in between. Germline-derived CDR1 and CDR2 are SGDLS and YYNGEE. The CDR3 DNA follows: TGTGCCAGCAGCGTAGATGGGGGGGACACTGAAGCTTTCTTT. Encoded protein: CASSVDGGDTEAFF. The whole variable domain, remainder taken from reference TRBV9 and TRBJ1-1, is DSGVTQTPKHLITATGQRVTLRCSPRSGDLSVYWYQQSLDQGLQFLIQYYNGEERAKGNILERFSAQQFPDLHSELNLSSLELGDSALYFCASSVDGGDTEAFFGQGTRLTVV.

The V and J genes are TRBV5-5 and TRBJ1-5; D uncertain. The germline gives CDR1 SGHKS, CDR2 YYEKEE (reference sequence). The CDR3 length is 15 residues. Trimming shortened V by 3 bases and J by 2 bases, and 12 bases separated the two germline ends. The CDR3 region has the DNA TGTGCCAGCAGCTCGGGGATTATAGGCAATCAGCCCCAGCATTTT. This encodes CASSSGIIGNQPQHF.

This clonotype was seen more than once but under ten times. The genes are TRBV27 and TRBJ2-7; D might be TRBD2 (6 bases). The germline V and J ends were trimmed by 6 bases and 7 bases, with 16 bases remaining between them. CDR1 is MNHEY, CDR2 SMNVEV, per germline (reference sequence). The CDR3 extends over 13 amino acids. CDR3: CASSFGGAKEQYF. In DNA, the CDR3 is TGTGCCAGCAGCTTTGGAGGGGCTAAAGAGCAGTACTTC.

There are many counts of this clonotype. The V call is TRBV20-1, the J call TRBJ2-1; perhaps D is TRBD1 or TRBD2 (6 bases each). Looked up from germline, CDR1 is DFQATT and CDR2 is SNEGSKA (reference sequence). This CDR3 comprises 16 residues. V dropped 0 bases and J dropped 5 bases, with 17 bases sitting between them. The DNA for the CDR3 is TGCAGTGCTAGAGATACCGGGGGCTACGACCACAATGAGCAGTTCTTC. Amino acids: CSARDTGGYDHNEQFF.

The J gene is TRBJ2-1, the V gene TRBV7-9; maybe TRBD2 (7 bases). This CDR3 contains 16 residues. Looked up from germline, CDR1 is SEHNR and CDR2 is FQNEAQ (reference sequence). Trimming cost V 4 bases and J 3 bases, with 16 bases left between them. In DNA, the CDR3 is TGTGCCAGCAGCTCCTGGGGGGGCCTTGTCTACAATGAGCAGTTCTTC. The encoded protein is CASSSWGGLVYNEQFF.

V usage is TRBV6-4 and J usage is TRBJ2-3; 8 bases map to TRBD2. The V gene end was trimmed by 2 bases and the J gene end by 5 bases; junction bases not matched to a gene: 9. Germline V gives CDR1 MRHNA, CDR2 SNTAGT. The CDR3 extends over 16 amino acids. The CDR3 DNA follows: TGTGCCAGCAGTGACGGGGCGGGGGGACCCGGAGATACGCAGTATTTT. Encoded protein: CASSDGAGGPGDTQYF.

V and J are TRBV5-1 and TRBJ2-1; D is perhaps TRBD1 or TRBD2 (5 bases each). The CDR3 length is 14 residues. Germline loops: CDR1 SGHRS, CDR2 YFSETQ. V was pared by 2 bases and J by 8 bases, with 14 bases between. The CDR3 DNA is TGCGCCAGCAGCTTACGGGACGGTTCGGATGAGCAGTTCTTC. Amino acid sequence: CASSLRDGSDEQFF. The variable domain in full, with the rest retrieved from reference TRBV5-1 and TRBJ2-1, is KAGVTQTPRYLIKTRGQQVTLSCSPISGHRSVSWYQQTPGQGLQFLFEYFSETQRNKGNFPGRFSGRQFSNSRSEMNVSTLELGDSALYLCASSLRDGSDEQFFGPGTRLTVL.

V usage is TRBV4-1 and J usage is TRBJ1-4, with D perhaps matching TRBD1 (5 bases). Germline CDR1 is MGHRA and CDR2 is YSYEKL. This CDR3 region has 16 residues. V lost 3 bases to trimming and J lost 11 bases, with 22 bases between them. The CDR3 here is CASSQIAGSLEGKLFF. CDR3 coding DNA: TGCGCCAGCAGCCAGATCGCAGGGTCCCTGGAAGGGAAACTGTTTTTT.

This clonotype was detected only a few times. The rearrangement joins TRBV28 to TRBJ1-1; no definite D call. CDR3 length equals 12 residues. From germline, CDR1 is MDHEN and CDR2 SYDVKM. V was trimmed by 3 bases and J by 3 bases, leaving 5 bases between them. The CDR3: CASSFLYTEAFF. CDR3 coding DNA: TGTGCCAGCAGTTTTCTGTACACTGAAGCTTTCTTT.

In this sample, this clonotype turned up many times. This rearrangement joins TRBV5-8 to TRBJ2-3, with a possible D match to TRBD2 (6 bases). Germline CDR1 is SGHTS and CDR2 is YDEGEE. The V end lost 3 bases, the J end lost 4 bases, and 18 bases lay between the germline ends. CDR3 length equals 16 residues. CDR3 loop: CASSSGSTSTADTQYF. CDR3 DNA sequence: TGTGCCAGCAGCTCTGGGAGTACTAGCACCGCAGATACGCAGTATTTT.

This clonotype came up a few times. This sequence joins TRBV20-1 and TRBJ2-1, with D maybe TRBD2 (5 bases). V was shortened by 3 bases and J by 4 bases, with 13 bases between the two germline ends. This CDR3 has 14 amino acids. Germline V gene sequence: CDR1 DFQATT, CDR2 SNEGSKA (reference sequence). The CDR3 spells CSARDGGSYNEQFF. The CDR3 DNA reads as TGCAGTGCTAGGGACGGAGGTTCTTACAATGAGCAGTTCTTC.

In its sample, this clonotype was seen a few times. The CDR3 loop reads CASSFTGLGSTGELFF. The CDR3 DNA is TGTGCCAGCAGCTTTACGGGACTAGGGAGCACCGGGGAGCTGTTTTTT. The V and J genes are TRBV7-2 and TRBJ2-2, with 8 bases lining up with TRBD2. The germline V gene encodes CDR1 SGHTA and CDR2 FQGNSA. The CDR3 spans 16 residues. The J segment lost 4 bases and the V segment lost 3 bases, leaving 7 bases of the junction unmatched.

CDR3 amino acids: CASSPRFGTSQDTQYF. CDR3 DNA: TGTGCCAGCTCACCAAGATTCGGAACATCGCAAGATACGCAGTATTTT. This chain joins TRBV18 and TRBJ2-3, with D unresolved. There are 16 residues in the CDR3. Germline V CDR1 and CDR2: KGHSH, LQKENI. V was pared by 2 bases and J by 5 bases, with 17 bases between.

The CDR3 region is CASSLDSGKEFF. The CDR3 DNA follows: TGTGCCAGCAGCTTAGATTCGGGGAAGGAGTTCTTC. The rearrangement links TRBV7-8 to TRBJ2-1, with D possibly being TRBD2 (5 bases). Trimming left V 1 base short and J 14 bases short, with 12 bases between. The CDR3 is 12 residues long. CDR1 SGHVS and CDR2 FQNEAQ come from the germline V gene.

This clonotype came up a few times. The chain employs TRBV6-2 or TRBV6-3 and TRBJ2-3; D is perhaps TRBD1 (6 bases). Germline values: CDR1 MNHEY, CDR2 SVGEGT. CDR3 length: 16 residues. The V and J ends lost 0 bases and 0 bases respectively, with 10 bases between them. CDR3 protein: CASSYSTGQSTDTQYF. The CDR3 DNA is TGTGCCAGCAGTTACTCTACCGGACAGAGCACAGATACGCAGTATTTT.

The CDR3 loop is CASSGQGASTNEKLFF. In nucleotides, the CDR3 is TGCGCCAGCAGCGGTCAGGGGGCCTCAACTAATGAAAAACTGTTTTTT. The chain carries TRBV5-1 and TRBJ1-4, with 8 bases identical to TRBD1. CDR1 and CDR2 (germline): SGHRS, YFSETQ. This CDR3 is built from 16 residues. Trimming took 4 bases from V and 0 from J; bases not matched to a gene: 5.